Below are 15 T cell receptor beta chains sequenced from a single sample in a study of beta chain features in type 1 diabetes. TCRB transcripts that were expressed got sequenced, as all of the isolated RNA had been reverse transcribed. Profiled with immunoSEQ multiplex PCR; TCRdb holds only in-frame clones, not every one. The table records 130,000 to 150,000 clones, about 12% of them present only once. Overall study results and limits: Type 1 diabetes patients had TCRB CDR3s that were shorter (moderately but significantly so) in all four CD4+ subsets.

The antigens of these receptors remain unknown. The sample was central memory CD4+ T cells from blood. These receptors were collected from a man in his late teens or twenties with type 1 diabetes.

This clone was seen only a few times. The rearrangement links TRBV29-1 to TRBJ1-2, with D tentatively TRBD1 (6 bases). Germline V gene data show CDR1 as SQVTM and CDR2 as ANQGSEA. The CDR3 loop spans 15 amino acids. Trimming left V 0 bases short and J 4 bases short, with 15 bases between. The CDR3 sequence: CSVEDHRGRIYGYTF. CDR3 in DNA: TGCAGCGTTGAAGATCATAGGGGGAGGATCTATGGCTACACCTTC. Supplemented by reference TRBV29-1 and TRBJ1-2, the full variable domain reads SAVISQKPSRDICQRGTSLTIQCQVDSQVTMMFWYRQQPGQSLTLIATANQGSEATYESGFVIDKFPISRPNLTFSTLTVSNMSPEDSSIYLCSVEDHRGRIYGYTFGSGTRLTVV.

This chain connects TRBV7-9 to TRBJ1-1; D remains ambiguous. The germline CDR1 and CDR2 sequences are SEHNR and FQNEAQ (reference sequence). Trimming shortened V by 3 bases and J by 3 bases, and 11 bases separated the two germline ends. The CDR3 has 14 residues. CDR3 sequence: CASSLIGYDTEAFF. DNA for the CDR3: TGTGCCAGCAGCTTGATAGGGTATGACACTGAAGCTTTCTTT.

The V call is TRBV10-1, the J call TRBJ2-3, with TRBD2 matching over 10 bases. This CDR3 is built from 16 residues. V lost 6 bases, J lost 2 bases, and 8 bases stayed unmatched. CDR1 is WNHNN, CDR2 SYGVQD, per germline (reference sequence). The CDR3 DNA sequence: TGCGCCAGCAGCTCTGGACTAGCGGCTTACACAGATACGCAGTATTTT. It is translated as CASSSGLAAYTDTQYF.

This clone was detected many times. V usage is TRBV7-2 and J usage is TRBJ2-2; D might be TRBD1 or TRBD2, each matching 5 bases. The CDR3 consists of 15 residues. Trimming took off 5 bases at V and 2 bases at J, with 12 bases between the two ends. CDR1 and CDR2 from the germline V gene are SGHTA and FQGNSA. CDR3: CASSPGTFNTGELFF. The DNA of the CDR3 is TGTGCCAGCAGCCCCGGGACGTTCAACACCGGGGAGCTGTTTTTT.

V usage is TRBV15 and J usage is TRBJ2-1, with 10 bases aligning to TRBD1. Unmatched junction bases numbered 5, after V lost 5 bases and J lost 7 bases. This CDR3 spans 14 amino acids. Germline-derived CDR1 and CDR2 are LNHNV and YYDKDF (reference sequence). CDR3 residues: CATSGPGQGNEQFF. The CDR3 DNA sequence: TGTGCCACCAGCGGTCCGGGACAGGGGAATGAGCAGTTCTTC.

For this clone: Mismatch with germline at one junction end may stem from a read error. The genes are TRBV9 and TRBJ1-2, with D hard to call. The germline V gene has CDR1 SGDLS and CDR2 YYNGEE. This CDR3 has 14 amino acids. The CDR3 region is CASSVDPEVGSRSF. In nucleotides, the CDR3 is TGTGCCAGCAGCGTAGATCCTGAGGTCGGGTCACGAAGCTTC.

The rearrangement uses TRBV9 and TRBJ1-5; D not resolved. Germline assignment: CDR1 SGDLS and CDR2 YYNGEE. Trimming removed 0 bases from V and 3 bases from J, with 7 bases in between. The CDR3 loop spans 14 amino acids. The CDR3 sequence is CASSVGVVNQPQHF. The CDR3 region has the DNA TGTGCCAGCAGCGTAGGGGTGGTCAATCAGCCCCAGCATTTT.

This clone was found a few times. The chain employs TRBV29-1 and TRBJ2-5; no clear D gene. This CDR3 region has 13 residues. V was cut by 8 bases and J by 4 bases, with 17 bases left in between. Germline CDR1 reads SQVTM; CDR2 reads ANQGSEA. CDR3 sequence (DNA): TGCAGCACATCCCCAAGATTGGTAGAGACCCAGTACTTC. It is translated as CSTSPRLVETQYF.

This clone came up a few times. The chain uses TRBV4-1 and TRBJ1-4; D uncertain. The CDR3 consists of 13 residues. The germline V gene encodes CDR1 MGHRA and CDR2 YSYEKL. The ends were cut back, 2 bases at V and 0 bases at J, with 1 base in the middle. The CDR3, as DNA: TGCGCCAGCAGCCAACCAACTAATGAAAAACTGTTTTTT. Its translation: CASSQPTNEKLFF.

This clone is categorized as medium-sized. CDR3 in DNA: TGTGCCAGCAGCCAAGATGTTAAGGAGAACACTGAAGCTTTCTTT. It yields the protein CASSQDVKENTEAFF. The chain couples TRBV14 to TRBJ1-1; no firm D call. V shed 0 bases and J shed 1 base, with 9 bases lying between them. CDR3 length: 15 amino acids. CDR1 SGHDN and CDR2 FVKESK come from the germline V gene.

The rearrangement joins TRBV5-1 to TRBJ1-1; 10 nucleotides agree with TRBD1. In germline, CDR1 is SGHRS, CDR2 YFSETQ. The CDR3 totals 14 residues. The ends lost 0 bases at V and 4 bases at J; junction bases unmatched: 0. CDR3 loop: CASSLGQGATEAFF. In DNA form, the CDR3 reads TGCGCCAGCAGCTTGGGACAGGGGGCCACTGAAGCTTTCTTT.

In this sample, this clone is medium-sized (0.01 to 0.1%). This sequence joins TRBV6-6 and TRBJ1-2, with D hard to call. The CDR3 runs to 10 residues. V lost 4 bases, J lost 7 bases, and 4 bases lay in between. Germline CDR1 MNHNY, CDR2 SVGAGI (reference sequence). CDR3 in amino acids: CASSFGGYTF. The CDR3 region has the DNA TGTGCCAGCAGTTTTGGTGGCTACACCTTC.

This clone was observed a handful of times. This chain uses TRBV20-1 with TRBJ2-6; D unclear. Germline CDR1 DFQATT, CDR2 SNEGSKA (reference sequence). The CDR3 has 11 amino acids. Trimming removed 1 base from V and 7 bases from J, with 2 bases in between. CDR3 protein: CSARGANVLTF. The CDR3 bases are TGCAGTGCTAGAGGAGCCAACGTCCTGACTTTC.

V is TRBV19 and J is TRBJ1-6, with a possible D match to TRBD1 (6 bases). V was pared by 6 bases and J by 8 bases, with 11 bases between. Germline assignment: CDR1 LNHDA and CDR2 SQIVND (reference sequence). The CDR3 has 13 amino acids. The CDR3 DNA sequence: TGTGCCAGTAGATGGACAGAAGATTCACCCCTCCACTTT. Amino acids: CASRWTEDSPLHF. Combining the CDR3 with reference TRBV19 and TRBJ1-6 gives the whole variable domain DGGITQSPKYLFRKEGQNVTLSCEQNLNHDAMYWYRQDPGQGLRLIYYSQIVNDFQKGDIAEGYSVSREKKESFPLTVTSAQKNPTAFYLCASRWTEDSPLHFGNGTRLTVT.

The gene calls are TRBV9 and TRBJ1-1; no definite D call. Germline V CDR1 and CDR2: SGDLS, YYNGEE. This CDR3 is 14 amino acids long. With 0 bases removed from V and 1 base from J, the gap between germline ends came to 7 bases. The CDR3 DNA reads TGTGCCAGCAGCGTAGTTACGGGGAACACTGAAGCTTTCTTT. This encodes CASSVVTGNTEAFF.